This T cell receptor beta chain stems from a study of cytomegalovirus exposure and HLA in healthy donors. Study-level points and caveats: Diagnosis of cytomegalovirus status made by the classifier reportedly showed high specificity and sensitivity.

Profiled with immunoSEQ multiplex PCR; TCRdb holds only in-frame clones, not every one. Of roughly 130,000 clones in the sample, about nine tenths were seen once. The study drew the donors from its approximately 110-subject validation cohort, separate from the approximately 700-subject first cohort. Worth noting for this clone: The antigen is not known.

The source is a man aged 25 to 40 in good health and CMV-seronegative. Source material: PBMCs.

In DNA form, the CDR3 reads TGCGCCAGCAGCCCCAGGGGGCTGACCGGGGAGCTGTTTTTT. It specifies CASSPRGLTGELFF. The chain is built from TRBV5-1 and TRBJ2-2, with 8 bases lining up with TRBD1. Germline V CDR1 and CDR2: SGHRS, YFSETQ. V lost 4 bases and J lost 5; bases outside the gene matches: 4. CDR3 length: 14 residues.